Following are 10 T cell receptor beta chains from one sample sequenced in a study of T cell changes during pregnancy in multiple sclerosis. TCRdb keeps only in-frame clones here, not all; method: immunoSEQ multiplex PCR. The sample includes some 85,000 clones, 94% of them seen just once. Material: peripheral blood, obtained in the third trimester of pregnancy. The receptors come from a female donor with multiple sclerosis, enrolled in a pregnancy study.

The chain employs TRBV28 and TRBJ1-1; D ambiguous. This CDR3 has 12 residues. Between the trimmed V and J ends, which lost 6 bases and 7 bases, there was a span of 12 bases. Germline-derived CDR1 and CDR2 are MDHEN and SYDVKM. The CDR3 reads CASRLTINEAFF. As DNA, the CDR3 is TGTGCCAGCAGATTGACAATAAATGAAGCTTTCTTT.

This chain connects TRBV28 to TRBJ1-3; 9 nucleotides line up with TRBD1. Germline values: CDR1 MDHEN, CDR2 SYDVKM. The CDR3 sequence is 15 residues long. J was trimmed by 2 bases and V by 8 bases; bases with no gene match: 7. CDR3 loop: CASAGQGIAGNTIYF. Written as DNA, the CDR3 is TGTGCCAGCGCCGGACAGGGGATCGCTGGAAACACCATATATTTT.

J is TRBJ2-2 and V is TRBV5-1; 8 nucleotides line up with TRBD1. This CDR3 comprises 15 residues. The J segment lost 2 bases and the V segment lost 4 bases, leaving 4 bases of the junction unmatched. Germline V lookup: CDR1 SGHRS, CDR2 YFSETQ. CDR3 DNA: TGCGCCAGCAGCACAGGACAGGGTAACACCGGGGAGCTGTTTTTT. Translation: CASSTGQGNTGELFF.

The genes are TRBV12-5 and TRBJ1-5, with a tentative D call TRBD1 (6 bases). The CDR3 is 18 amino acids. Trimming removed 7 bases from V and 0 bases from J, with 22 bases in between. Germline-derived CDR1 and CDR2 are LGHNT and FRNRAP. Here the CDR3 reads CASAHQGQGIYSNQPQHF. The CDR3 DNA reads TGTGCTAGTGCCCACCAGGGGCAGGGGATCTATAGCAATCAGCCCCAGCATTTT.

The V call is TRBV6-5, the J call TRBJ2-1, with TRBD2 as a possible D gene (6 bases). This CDR3 region has 13 residues. The V end lost 0 bases, the J end lost 12 bases, and 12 bases lay between the germline ends. Germline CDR1 is MNHEY and CDR2 is SVGAGI. The CDR3 DNA reads TGTGCCAGCAGTTACTCGGGACTGGCGGTGCAGTTCTTC. It codes for CASSYSGLAVQFF.

The chain is built from TRBV9 and TRBJ1-5; D may be TRBD1 (6 bases). CDR1 is SGDLS, CDR2 YYNGEE, per germline. V was pared by 4 bases and J by 7 bases, with 15 bases between. This CDR3 has 14 amino acids. In DNA form, the CDR3 reads TGTGCCAGCAGCTCGGGACAATCTGGACAGCCCCAGCATTTT. Translating gives CASSSGQSGQPQHF.

The chain is built from TRBV27 and TRBJ2-1; D is ambiguous. Germline CDR1 MNHEY, CDR2 SMNVEV (reference sequence). This CDR3 contains 16 residues. The V end lost 2 bases, the J end lost 2 bases, and 13 bases lay between the germline ends. The CDR3 loop reads CASSLERGATYNEQFF. Here the CDR3 DNA reads TGTGCCAGCAGTTTAGAGCGTGGAGCAACCTACAATGAGCAGTTCTTC.

The chain couples TRBV11-2 to TRBJ1-1; D remains ambiguous. Germline values: CDR1 SGHAT, CDR2 FQNNGV. Trimming shortened V by 6 bases and J by 1 base, and 9 bases separated the two germline ends. This CDR3 has 13 amino acids. CDR3 bases: TGTGCCAGCAGTCTACTTCGGAACACTGAAGCTTTCTTT. This sequence encodes CASSLLRNTEAFF. Drawing the rest from reference TRBV11-2 and TRBJ1-1, the complete variable domain is EAGVAQSPRYKIIEKRQSVAFWCNPISGHATLYWYQQILGQGPKLLIQFQNNGVVDDSQLPKDRFSAERLKGVDSTLKIQPAKLEDSAVYLCASSLLRNTEAFFGQGTRLTVV.

The CDR3, as DNA: TGTGCCAGCAGCACTCCATTAGGACAGGGCACTGAAGCTTTCTTT. Protein: CASSTPLGQGTEAFF. This rearrangement joins TRBV5-4 to TRBJ1-1, with TRBD1 identical over 8 bases. J gave up 4 bases and V 4 bases, and 9 bases lay outside the gene matches. Germline V gene sequence: CDR1 SGHNT, CDR2 YYREEE (reference sequence). This CDR3 contains 15 residues.

V gene TRBV6-1 combines with J gene TRBJ1-2; 8 bases align to TRBD1. CDR1 is MNHNS, CDR2 SASEGT, per germline. After removal of 3 bases from V and 0 bases from J, the junction contained 3 bases not matched to a gene. This CDR3 is built from 15 residues. CDR3 residues: CASSERTGPNYGYTF. CDR3 DNA sequence: TGTGCCAGCAGTGAGAGGACAGGGCCTAACTATGGCTACACCTTC.